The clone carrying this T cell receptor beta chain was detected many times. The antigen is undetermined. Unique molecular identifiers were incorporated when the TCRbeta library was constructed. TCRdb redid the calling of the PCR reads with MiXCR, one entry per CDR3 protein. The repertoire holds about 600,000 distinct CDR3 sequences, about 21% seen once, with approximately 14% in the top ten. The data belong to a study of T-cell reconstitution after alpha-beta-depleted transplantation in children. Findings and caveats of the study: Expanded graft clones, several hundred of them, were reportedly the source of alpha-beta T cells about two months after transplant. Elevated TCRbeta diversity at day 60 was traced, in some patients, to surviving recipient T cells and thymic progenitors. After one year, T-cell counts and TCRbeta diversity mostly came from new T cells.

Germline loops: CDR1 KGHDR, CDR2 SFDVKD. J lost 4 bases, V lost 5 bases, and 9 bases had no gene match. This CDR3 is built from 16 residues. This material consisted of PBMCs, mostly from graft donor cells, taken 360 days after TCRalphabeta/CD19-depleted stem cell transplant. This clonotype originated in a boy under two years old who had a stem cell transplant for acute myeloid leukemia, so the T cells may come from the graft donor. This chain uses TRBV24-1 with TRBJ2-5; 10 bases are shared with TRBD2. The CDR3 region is CATSGPRLAGRETQYF. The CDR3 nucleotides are TGTGCCACCAGTGGCCCTAGACTAGCGGGTCGAGAGACCCAGTACTTC.